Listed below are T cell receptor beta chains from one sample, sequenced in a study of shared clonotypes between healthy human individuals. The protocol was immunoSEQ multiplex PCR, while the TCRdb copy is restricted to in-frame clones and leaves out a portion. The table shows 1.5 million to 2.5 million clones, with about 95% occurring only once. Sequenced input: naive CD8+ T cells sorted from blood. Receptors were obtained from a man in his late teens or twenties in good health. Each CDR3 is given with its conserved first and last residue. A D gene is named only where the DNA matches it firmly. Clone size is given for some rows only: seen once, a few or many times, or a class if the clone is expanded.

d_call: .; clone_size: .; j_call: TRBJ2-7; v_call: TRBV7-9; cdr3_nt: TGTGCCAGCAGCTTACCTACAGGGGCGGGGGCCTACGAGCAGTACTTC; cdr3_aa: CASSLPTGAGAYEQYF
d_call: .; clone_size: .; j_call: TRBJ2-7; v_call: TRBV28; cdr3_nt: TGTGCCAGCAGTTTTCGTAAGACCTACGAGCAGTACTTC; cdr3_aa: CASSFRKTYEQYF
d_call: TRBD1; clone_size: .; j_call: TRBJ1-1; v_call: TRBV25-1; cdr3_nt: TGTGCCAGCACCTGGGACAGGGGACTTAACACTGAAGCTTTCTTT; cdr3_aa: CASTWDRGLNTEAFF
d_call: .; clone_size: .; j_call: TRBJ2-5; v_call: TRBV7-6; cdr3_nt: TGTGCCAGCAGCCATTTCCAGGGGGGAGAGACCCAGTACTTC; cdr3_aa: CASSHFQGGETQYF
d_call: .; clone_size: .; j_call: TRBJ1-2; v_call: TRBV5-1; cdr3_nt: TGCGCCAGCAGCTTCGAGACAGGAAAGCTTAACTATGGCTACACCTTC; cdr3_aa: CASSFETGKLNYGYTF
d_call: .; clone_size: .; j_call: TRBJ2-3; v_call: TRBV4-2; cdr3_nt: TGTGCCAGCAGCCTACAGCAAAATACGCAGTATTTT; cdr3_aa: CASSLQQNTQYF
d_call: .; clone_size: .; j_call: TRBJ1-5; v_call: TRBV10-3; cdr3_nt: TGTGCCATCAGTGATAGACGGGGAGATCAGCCCCAGCATTTT; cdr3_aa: CAISDRRGDQPQHF
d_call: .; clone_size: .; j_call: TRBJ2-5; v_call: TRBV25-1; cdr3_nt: TGTGCCAGCAGTGAATATAAACCGCCCCCGGAAGAGACCCAGTACTTC; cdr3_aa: CASSEYKPPPEETQYF
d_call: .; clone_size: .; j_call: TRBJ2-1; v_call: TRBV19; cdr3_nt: TGTGCCAGTAGCGCGAATGAGCAGTTCTTC; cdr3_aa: CASSANEQFF
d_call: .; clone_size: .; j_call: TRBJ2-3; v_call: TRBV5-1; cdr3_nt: TGCGCCAGCAGCCCGACGGAAGATACGCAGTATTTT; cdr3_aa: CASSPTEDTQYF
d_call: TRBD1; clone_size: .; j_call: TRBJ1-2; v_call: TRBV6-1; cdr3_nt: TGTGCCAGCAGTGAATTTGGGACAGGGGCTGGCTACACCTTC; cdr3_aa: CASSEFGTGAGYTF
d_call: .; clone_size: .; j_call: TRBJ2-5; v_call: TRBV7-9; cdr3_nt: TGTGCCAGCAGCTTAGAATCGGGGTCACAAGAGACCCAGTACTTC; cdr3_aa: CASSLESGSQETQYF
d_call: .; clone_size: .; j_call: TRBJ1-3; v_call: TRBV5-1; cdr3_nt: TGCGCCAGCAGCTTGGATTGGGGATCTGGAAACACCATATATTTT; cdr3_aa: CASSLDWGSGNTIYF
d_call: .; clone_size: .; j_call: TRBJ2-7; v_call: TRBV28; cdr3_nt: TGTGCCAGCAGCCTTATCTCGGTCCCCTACGAGCAGTACTTC; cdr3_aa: CASSLISVPYEQYF
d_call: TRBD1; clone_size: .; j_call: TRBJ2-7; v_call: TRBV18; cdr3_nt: TGTGCCAGCTCACCCCTAGGACAGGCATCAATCTACGAGCAGTACTTC; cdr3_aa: CASSPLGQASIYEQYF
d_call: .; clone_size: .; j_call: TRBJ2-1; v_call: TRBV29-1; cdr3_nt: TGCAGCGTTGAGGGGGGTAGCGGAGGATACTCCTACAATGAGCAGTTCTTC; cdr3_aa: CSVEGGSGGYSYNEQFF
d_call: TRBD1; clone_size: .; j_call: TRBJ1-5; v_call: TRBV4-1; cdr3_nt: TGCGCCAGCAGCCTAATACAGGGGGAAGATCAGCCCCAGCATTTT; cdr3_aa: CASSLIQGEDQPQHF
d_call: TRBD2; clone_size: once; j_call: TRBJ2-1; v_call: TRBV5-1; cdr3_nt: TGCGCCAGCAGCCCGACAAAGGCTAGCGGGGAACATGAGCAGTTCTTC; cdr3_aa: CASSPTKASGEHEQFF
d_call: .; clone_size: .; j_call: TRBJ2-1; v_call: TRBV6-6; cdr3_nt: TGTGCCAGCAGTTACGGTCAGGGGACCTACAATGAGCAGTTCTTC; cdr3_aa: CASSYGQGTYNEQFF
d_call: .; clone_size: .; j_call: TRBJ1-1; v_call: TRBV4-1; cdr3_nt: TGCGCCAGCAGCCAAGATCCTACGGCTACAGTGAACACTGAAGCTTTCTTT; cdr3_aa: CASSQDPTATVNTEAFF
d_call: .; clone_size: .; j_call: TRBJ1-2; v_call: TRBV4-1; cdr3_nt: TGCGCCAGCAGCCAAGGGCCCCGGGTTAGAGGCTACACCTTC; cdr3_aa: CASSQGPRVRGYTF
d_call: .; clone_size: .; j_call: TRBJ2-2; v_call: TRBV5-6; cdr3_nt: TGTGCCAGCAGTAGGGCAGTTCCCGGGGAGCTGTTTTTT; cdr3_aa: CASSRAVPGELFF
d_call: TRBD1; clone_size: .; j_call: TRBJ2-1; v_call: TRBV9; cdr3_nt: TGTGCCAGCAGCGTAGAAGGGGGCGCCGGGTGGAATGAGCAGTTCTTC; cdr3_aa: CASSVEGGAGWNEQFF
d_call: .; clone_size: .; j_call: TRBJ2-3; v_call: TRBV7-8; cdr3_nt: TGTGCCAGCAGCTTAGAGAGGGGCCTAATTGGTACGCAGTATTTT; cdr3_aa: CASSLERGLIGTQYF
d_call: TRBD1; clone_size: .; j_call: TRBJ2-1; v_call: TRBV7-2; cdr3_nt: TGTGCCAGCAGCCATTGGACAGGGGCCAATGAGCAGTTCTTC; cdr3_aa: CASSHWTGANEQFF
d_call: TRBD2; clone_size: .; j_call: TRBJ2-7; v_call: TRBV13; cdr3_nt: TGTGCCAGCAGCTTATGGGTAGCTAGCGGGAGCAACGAGCAGTACTTC; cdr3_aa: CASSLWVASGSNEQYF
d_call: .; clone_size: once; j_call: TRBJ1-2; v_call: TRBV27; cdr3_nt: TGTGCCAGCCGCCCTGAGGGGGGGAATAACTATGGCTACACCTTC; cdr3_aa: CASRPEGGNNYGYTF
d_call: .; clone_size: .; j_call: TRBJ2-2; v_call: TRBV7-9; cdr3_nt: TGTGCCAGCAGCTTAGTACAGGGAACCGGGGAGCTGTTTTTT; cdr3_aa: CASSLVQGTGELFF
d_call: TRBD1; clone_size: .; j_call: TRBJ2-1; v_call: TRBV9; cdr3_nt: TGTGCCAGCAGCTCCGGGACCCCGGGACAGTTGTTCTTC; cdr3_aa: CASSSGTPGQLFF
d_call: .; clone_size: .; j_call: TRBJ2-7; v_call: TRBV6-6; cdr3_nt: TGTGCCAGCAGTTCCCAGGGAATAGGTGGCTACGAGCAGTACTTC; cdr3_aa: CASSSQGIGGYEQYF
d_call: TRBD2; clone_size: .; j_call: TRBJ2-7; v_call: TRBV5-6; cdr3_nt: TGTGCCAGCAGCTTGGATTCTAGCGGGAGATTTTACGAGCAGTACTTC; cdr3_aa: CASSLDSSGRFYEQYF
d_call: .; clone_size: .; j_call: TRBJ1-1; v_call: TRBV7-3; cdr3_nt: TGTGCCAGCAGTCCTAAGGGGATGACTGAAGCTTTCTTT; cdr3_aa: CASSPKGMTEAFF
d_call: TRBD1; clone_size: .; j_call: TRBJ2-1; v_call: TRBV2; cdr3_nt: TGTGCCAGCAGTACCCTCGGGACAGGCCGACATGAGCAGTTCTTC; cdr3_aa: CASSTLGTGRHEQFF
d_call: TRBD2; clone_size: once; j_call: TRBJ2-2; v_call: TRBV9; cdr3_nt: TGTGCCAGCAGCGGGACCCCGACTAGCGGGATGAACACCGGGGAGCTGTTTTTT; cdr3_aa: CASSGTPTSGMNTGELFF
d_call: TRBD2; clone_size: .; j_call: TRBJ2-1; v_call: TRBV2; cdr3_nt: TGTGCCAGCATTATAGCGGGAGAAGGCATCAATGAGCAGTTCTTC; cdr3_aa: CASIIAGEGINEQFF
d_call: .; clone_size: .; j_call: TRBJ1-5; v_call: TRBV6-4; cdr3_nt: TGTGCCAGCAGTGACGGGCAGGGGTATAGCAATCAGCCCCAGCATTTT; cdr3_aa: CASSDGQGYSNQPQHF
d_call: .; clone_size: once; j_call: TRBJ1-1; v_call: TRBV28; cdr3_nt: TGTGCCAGCAGCCCCCGGAACACTGAAGCTTTCTTT; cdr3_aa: CASSPRNTEAFF
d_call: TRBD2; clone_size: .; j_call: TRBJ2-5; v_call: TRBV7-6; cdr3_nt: TGTGCCAGCAGCTTACCTTCTAGCGGGAGTCATCAAGAGACCCAGTACTTC; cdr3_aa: CASSLPSSGSHQETQYF
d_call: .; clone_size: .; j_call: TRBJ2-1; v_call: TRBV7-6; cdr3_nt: TGTGCCAGCAGCTCCGAACGGAATGAGCAGTTCTTC; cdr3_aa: CASSSERNEQFF
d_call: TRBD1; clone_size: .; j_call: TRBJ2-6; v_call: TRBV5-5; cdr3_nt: TGTGCCAGCAGGTGGGGACAGGGGGACTACTCTGGGGCCAACGTCCTGACTTTC; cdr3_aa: CASRWGQGDYSGANVLTF
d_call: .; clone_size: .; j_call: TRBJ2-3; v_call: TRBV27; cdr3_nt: TGTGCCAGCAGTTTAATCAGCGCAGCCGGAGATACGCAGTATTTT; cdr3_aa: CASSLISAAGDTQYF
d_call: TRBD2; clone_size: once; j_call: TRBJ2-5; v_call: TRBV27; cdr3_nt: TGTGCCAGCAGTTTCGTTCCCGGGGGGGGTCAGTACTTC; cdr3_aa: CASSFVPGGGQYF
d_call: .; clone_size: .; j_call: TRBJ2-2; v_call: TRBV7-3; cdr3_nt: TGTGCCAGCAGCCCCTCGACAAAGGGGTCAGACACCGGGGAGCTGTTTTTT; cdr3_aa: CASSPSTKGSDTGELFF
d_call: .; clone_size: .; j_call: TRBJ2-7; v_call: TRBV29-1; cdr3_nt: TGCAGCGTTGAAGAGTACTACACCTACGAGCAGTACTTC; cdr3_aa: CSVEEYYTYEQYF
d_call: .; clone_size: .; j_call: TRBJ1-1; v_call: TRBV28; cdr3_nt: TGTGCCAGCAGAGTCCTCATCGATAACACTGAAGCTTTCTTT; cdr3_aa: CASRVLIDNTEAFF